Below are 32 T cell receptor beta chains sequenced from a single sample in a study of blood T cells in healthy people across ages. A sample-barcoded 5' primer and a J-beta primer mix were used in a second PCR of about 7 to 11 cycles. TCRdb re-called the 5' RACE reads with MiXCR, one entry per CDR3 protein. The top ten clones hold approximately 40% of a sample with approximately 600,000 distinct CDR3 sequences, around three fifths of them seen once. Sequenced material: blood. These receptors all stem from a man in his sixties in good health.

V usage is TRBV11-3 and J usage is TRBJ2-1; D gene ambiguous. There are 14 residues in the CDR3. V shed 5 bases and J shed 3 bases, with 11 bases lying between them. In germline, CDR1 is SGHNT, CDR2 YENEEA. Here the CDR3 reads CASSQGPGYNEQFF. The CDR3 nucleotides are TGTGCCAGCAGCCAAGGACCAGGCTACAATGAGCAGTTCTTC. The variable domain in full, completed from reference TRBV11-3 and TRBJ2-1, reads EAGVVQSPRYKIIEKKQPVAFWCNPISGHNTLYWYLQNLGQGPELLIRYENEEAVDDSQLPKDRFSAERLKGVDSTLKIQPAELGDSAVYLCASSQGPGYNEQFFGPGTRLTVL.

Only one count was recorded for this clonotype. The chain couples TRBV5-6 to TRBJ1-2; 7 nucleotides match TRBD1. This CDR3 has 13 amino acids. V was pared by 4 bases and J by 4 bases, with 4 bases of the junction left unmatched. In germline, CDR1 is SGHDT, CDR2 YYEEEE. This chain's CDR3 is CASSKDRVYGYTF. As DNA, the CDR3 is TGTGCCAGCAGCAAAGACAGGGTCTATGGCTACACCTTC. Based on the CDR3 plus reference TRBV5-6 and TRBJ1-2, the full variable domain is DAGVTQSPTHLIKTRGQQVTLRCSPKSGHDTVSWYQQALGQGPQFIFQYYEEEERQRGNFPDRFSGHQFPNYSSELNVNALLLGDSALYLCASSKDRVYGYTFGSGTRLTVV.

The V call is TRBV10-1, the J call TRBJ2-5; D is unresolved. CDR1 and CDR2 from the germline V gene are WNHNN and SYGVQD (reference sequence). Trimming cost V 6 bases and J 3 bases, with 11 bases left between them. The CDR3 is made up of 13 amino acids. This chain's CDR3 is CASSSDSEETQYF. DNA of the CDR3: TGCGCCAGCAGCTCCGACTCCGAAGAGACCCAGTACTTC.

The rearrangement links TRBV20-1 to TRBJ1-2, with TRBD1 matching over 10 bases. V was clipped by 5 bases and J by 1 base; unmatched bases: 13. Looked up from germline, CDR1 is DFQATT and CDR2 is SNEGSKA (reference sequence). CDR3 size: 17 residues. DNA of the CDR3: TGCAGTGCTGATCCGGGACAGGGGTCAACTATTAACTATGGCTACACCTTC. Protein product: CSADPGQGSTINYGYTF.

The chain combines TRBV4-1 with TRBJ2-1, with a possible D match to TRBD2 (5 bases). From germline, CDR1 is MGHRA and CDR2 YSYEKL. CDR3 length: 17 amino acids. V was cut by 0 bases and J by 6 bases, with 18 bases left in between. The CDR3: CASSQEEGAAGFNEQFF. CDR3 DNA sequence: TGCGCCAGCAGCCAAGAAGAAGGAGCGGCGGGTTTCAATGAGCAGTTCTTC.

This chain links TRBV11-1 with TRBJ1-1; D unclear. The CDR3 is 12 amino acids. V was cut by 4 bases and J by 8 bases, with 11 bases left in between. Germline CDR1 reads SGHAT; CDR2 reads FQDESV (reference sequence). CDR3 coding DNA: TGTGCCAGCAGCTCAACAATGGGGGAAGCTTTCTTT. It yields the protein CASSSTMGEAFF.

V and J are TRBV12-3 or TRBV12-4 and TRBJ2-3; TRBD2 might be the D (7 bases). V lost 3 bases, J lost 5 bases, and 15 bases lay in between. CDR3 length equals 15 residues. CDR3 bases: TGTGCCAGCAGTTTTTCCGGGGGGCGGGTAGATACGCAGTATTTT. Protein sequence: CASSFSGGRVDTQYF.

The chain is built from TRBV7-2 and TRBJ2-2; 9 bases agree with TRBD2. From germline, CDR1 is SGHTA and CDR2 FQGNSA. This CDR3 contains 16 residues. The trim removed 5 bases at V and 5 bases at J, leaving 9 bases unmatched. This CDR3 is CASSQGTSFRTGELFF. The CDR3 DNA follows: TGTGCCAGCAGCCAAGGGACTAGCTTTAGGACCGGGGAGCTGTTTTTT.

This sequence joins TRBV12-3 or TRBV12-4 and TRBJ2-7, with D uncertain. The end of the DNA fits TRBJ2-5 better, so the J call may be wrong. CDR3 length: 13 amino acids. CDR3 bases: TGTGCCAGCAGTTTCGACGAATCGGAGACCCAGTACTTC. It translates to CASSFDESETQYF.

In its sample, this clonotype was seen a few times. This chain joins TRBV20-1 and TRBJ1-5; TRBD1 might be the D (5 bases). The CDR3 has 15 residues. Germline-derived CDR1 and CDR2 are DFQATT and SNEGSKA (reference sequence). Between the trimmed V and J ends, which lost 5 bases and 2 bases, there was a span of 16 bases. CDR3 loop: CSALDRGDGNQPQHF. Here the CDR3 DNA reads TGCAGTGCTTTGGACCGGGGGGACGGCAATCAGCCCCAGCATTTT.

The chain joins TRBV2 to TRBJ1-2; 12 bases agree with TRBD1. This CDR3 spans 14 amino acids. Per germline, CDR1 SNHLY and CDR2 FYNNEI. Trimming removed 7 bases from V and 8 bases from J; junction bases left unmatched: 8. Here the CDR3 reads CASTGTGGAGGYTF. The CDR3 DNA reads as TGTGCCAGCACCGGGACAGGGGGCGCAGGGGGCTACACCTTC. Looking up the rest from reference TRBV2 and TRBJ1-2 gives the full variable domain: EPEVTQTPSHQVTQMGQEVILRCVPISNHLYFYWYRQILGQKVEFLVSFYNNEISEKSEIFDDQFSVERPDGSNFTLKIRSTKLEDSAMYFCASTGTGGAGGYTFGSGTRLTVV.

The chain has TRBV6-6 and TRBJ1-1; TRBD1 is a possible D gene (6 bases). CDR3 length: 15 amino acids. CDR1 MNHNY and CDR2 SVGAGI come from the germline V gene (reference sequence). Trimming removed 5 bases at V and 6 bases at J, with 19 bases between. This CDR3 reads CASSPHTGSDAEAFF. CDR3 in DNA: TGTGCCAGCAGTCCACATACAGGGAGTGACGCTGAAGCTTTCTTT.

This clonotype was counted a few times. This chain joins TRBV15 and TRBJ1-6, with 8 bases identical to TRBD1. V was pared by 0 bases and J by 6 bases, with 4 bases of the junction left unmatched. From germline, CDR1 is LNHNV and CDR2 YYDKDF (reference sequence). The length of the CDR3 is 16 residues. The CDR3: CATSRDRQGTNSPLHF. CDR3 in DNA: TGTGCCACCAGCAGAGATCGACAGGGGACTAATTCACCCCTCCACTTT.

This clonotype was detected only a few times. The chain couples TRBV15 to TRBJ2-4; D is possibly TRBD2 (7 bases). Trimming pared 2 bases from V and 13 bases from J, leaving 27 bases between. CDR1 and CDR2 from the germline V gene are LNHNV and YYDKDF (reference sequence). The CDR3 totals 17 residues. The DNA of the CDR3 is TGTGCCACCAGCAGACACCTTGGGGCGGGGGCCTCCAATGAGCAGTACTTC. Protein sequence: CATSRHLGAGASNEQYF.

V usage is TRBV6-2 or TRBV6-3 and J usage is TRBJ1-1; D unresolved. The germline V gene has CDR1 MNHEY and CDR2 SVGEGT. V dropped 8 bases and J dropped 3 bases, with 7 bases sitting between them. There are 11 residues in the CDR3. The CDR3 coding sequence is TGTGCCAGCGGTAGGGACACTGAAGCTTTCTTT. It yields the protein CASGRDTEAFF.

A few counts support this clonotype. The chain uses TRBV4-2 and TRBJ2-1; D is uncertain. This CDR3 has 13 residues. V was trimmed by 0 bases and J by 13 bases, leaving 13 bases between them. Germline V gene lookup returns CDR1 LGHNA and CDR2 YNFKEQ. The CDR3 nucleotides are TGTGCCAGCAGCCAAGATTTACTCCCCCCACAGTTCTTC. As protein: CASSQDLLPPQFF.

This clonotype was counted between two and nine times. This rearrangement joins TRBV18 to TRBJ2-5; no reliable D call. The CDR3 consists of 14 residues. Germline lookup yields CDR1 KGHSH and CDR2 LQKENI. V was clipped by 0 bases and J by 2 bases, with 7 bases between them. CDR3 loop: CASSPPSIQETQYF. In DNA, the CDR3 is TGTGCCAGCTCACCACCGAGCATACAAGAGACCCAGTACTTC.

This chain links TRBV27 with TRBJ1-2; 12 bases match TRBD1. The CDR3 is 14 residues long. Germline loops: CDR1 MNHEY, CDR2 SMNVEV (reference sequence). The trim removed 6 bases at V and 8 bases at J, leaving 7 bases unmatched. The DNA for the CDR3 is TGTGCCAGCAGCCGGGACAGGGGGCGAGGGGGCTACACCTTC. Its translation is CASSRDRGRGGYTF.

This sequence joins TRBV27 and TRBJ1-1, with a weak D call TRBD1 (6 bases). The germline V and J ends were trimmed by 4 bases and 1 base, with 10 bases remaining between them. The CDR3 sequence is 14 residues long. Germline values: CDR1 MNHEY, CDR2 SMNVEV (reference sequence). The CDR3 nucleotides are TGTGCCAGCAGTTCCCCGGGACAGAACACTGAAGCTTTCTTT. Translation: CASSSPGQNTEAFF.

The V call is TRBV20-1, the J call TRBJ2-1; 7 bases match TRBD2. V trimming: 6 bases; J trimming: 3 bases; junction bases outside the gene matches: 14. The CDR3 runs 16 residues. Germline V gene data show CDR1 as DFQATT and CDR2 as SNEGSKA (reference sequence). DNA of the CDR3: TGCAGTGCCCAAACCCCGGGCGGGGGAGACTACAATGAGCAGTTCTTC. Protein: CSAQTPGGGDYNEQFF.

Remarks on this clonotype: A much larger clone differs from this one at a single base, so this may be a read error. The chain recombines TRBV7-6 with TRBJ1-2, with 8 bases fitting TRBD1. The germline CDR1 and CDR2 sequences are SGHVS and FNYEAQ. The CDR3 extends over 15 amino acids. CDR3 DNA: TGTGCCAGCAGCTTAATACCGGGACAGGACTATGGCTACATCTTC. It translates to CASSLIPGQDYGYIF.

This clonotype was observed at least ten times. V usage is TRBV7-2 and J usage is TRBJ2-6; TRBD2 agrees at 13 bases. After removal of 3 bases from V and 4 bases from J, the junction contained 6 bases not matched to a gene. Germline lookup yields CDR1 SGHTA and CDR2 FQGNSA. This CDR3 is 18 amino acids long. The chain's CDR3 is CASSFAGTSGVGANVLTF. The CDR3 DNA sequence: TGTGCCAGCAGCTTCGCCGGGACTAGCGGGGTCGGGGCCAACGTCCTGACTTTC.

The rearrangement links TRBV4-1 to TRBJ1-4; 7 positions agree with TRBD1. Germline V gene data show CDR1 as MGHRA and CDR2 as YSYEKL. The CDR3 totals 16 residues. Trimming removed 4 bases from V and 8 bases from J; junction bases left unmatched: 13. The DNA for the CDR3 is TGCGCCAGCAGCCCCCTCGTACAGGGGTTTAGAGAAAAACTGTTTTTT. It translates to CASSPLVQGFREKLFF.

V usage is TRBV12-3 or TRBV12-4 and J usage is TRBJ1-2; 9 nucleotides align to TRBD1. V trimming: 5 bases; J trimming: 5 bases; junction bases outside the gene matches: 12. The CDR3 spans 16 residues. The CDR3 loop reads CASSPPGTGIWYGYTF. In nucleotides, the CDR3 is TGTGCCAGCAGTCCTCCCGGGACAGGGATTTGGTATGGCTACACCTTC.

This chain links TRBV7-2 with TRBJ2-7, with D possibly matching TRBD2 (5 bases). From germline, CDR1 is SGHTA and CDR2 FQGNSA. This CDR3 comprises 12 residues. The V and J ends lost 5 bases and 9 bases respectively, with 14 bases between them. The CDR3 DNA sequence: TGTGCCAGCAGCCCCTACAGCGGTTGGCAGTACTTC. Translated: CASSPYSGWQYF.

The chain employs TRBV3-1 and TRBJ2-7; D uncertain. CDR3 length: 13 residues. Germline values: CDR1 LGHDT, CDR2 YNNKEL (reference sequence). The V gene lost 2 bases and the J gene lost 0 bases, with 5 bases spanning the gap. For the CDR3, the DNA is TGTGCCAGCAGCCAATCGAGCTCCTACGAGCAGTACTTC. Translation gives CASSQSSSYEQYF.

The chain joins TRBV2 to TRBJ2-1; D is unclear. This CDR3 has 14 amino acids. Germline V CDR1 and CDR2: SNHLY, FYNNEI. V gave up 0 bases and J gave up 8 bases, with 11 bases separating them. CDR3 loop: CASSEAYLGDEQFF. The CDR3 region has the DNA TGTGCCAGCAGTGAAGCGTACTTGGGCGATGAGCAGTTCTTC.

This chain links TRBV6-6 with TRBJ2-3, with D perhaps TRBD1 (6 bases). The germline gives CDR1 MNHNY, CDR2 SVGAGI (reference sequence). This CDR3 comprises 12 residues. Trimming took 5 bases from V and 7 from J, leaving 10 bases between them. The CDR3 spells CASSPRGHTQYF. Here the CDR3 DNA reads TGTGCCAGCAGTCCCAGGGGACATACGCAGTATTTT.

The rearrangement joins TRBV19 to TRBJ2-2; 7 bases fit TRBD1. Trimming at V came to 3 bases and at J to 3 bases, leaving 4 bases not matched to a gene. CDR1 is LNHDA and CDR2 is SQIVND in the germline V gene (reference sequence). The CDR3 spans 15 residues. The CDR3: CASSIQTGYTGELFF. Written as DNA, the CDR3 is TGTGCCAGTAGTATCCAGACAGGGTACACCGGGGAGCTGTTTTTT.

Notes on this clonotype: A junction boundary mismatches the germline segment, possibly from a read error. V and J are TRBV6-1 and TRBJ2-5; D might be TRBD1 or TRBD2, each matching 5 bases. Germline-derived CDR1 and CDR2 are MNHNS and SASEGT. CDR3 length equals 15 residues. DNA of the CDR3: TGTGCCAGCAGTGAGGCCGGGACCTATAAAGAGGCCCAGTACTTC. This codes for CASSEAGTYKEAQYF.

The rearrangement uses TRBV3-1 and TRBJ2-2; unclear D gene. Germline V gene sequence: CDR1 LGHDT, CDR2 YNNKEL (reference sequence). The V end was cut by 4 bases, the J end by 9 bases, with 12 bases between. The CDR3 spans 13 residues. The CDR3 DNA sequence: TGTGCCAGCAGCCCCCGGGCGGCGAGGGAGCTGTTTTTT. It encodes CASSPRAARELFF.

This clonotype was picked up a small number of times. V and J are TRBV7-6 and TRBJ1-5; D is possibly TRBD1 (6 bases). The CDR3 runs to 14 residues. Germline-derived CDR1 and CDR2 are SGHVS and FNYEAQ. V was pared by 5 bases and J by 5 bases, with 13 bases between. The CDR3 coding sequence is TGTGCCAGCAGCCCAGGGACACCGGATCAGCCCCAGCATTTT. The encoded protein is CASSPGTPDQPQHF.